This entry lists 6 T cell receptor beta chains sequenced from one sample in a study of T-cell reconstitution after alpha-beta-depleted transplantation in children. The library targeted TCRbeta and was prepared with unique molecular identifiers. TCRdb processed the PCR reads anew with MiXCR; each CDR3 protein has one entry. The repertoire has some 150,000 distinct CDR3 sequences, about 9% of them found once; the top ten carry about a sixth. This specimen was PBMCs, mostly from graft donor cells, taken 180 days after TCRalphabeta/CD19-depleted stem cell transplant. The receptors come from a female patient between 2 and 15 years old who had a stem cell transplant for congenital amegakaryocytic thrombocytopenia, so the T cells may come from the graft donor.

This clonotype was detected many times. The rearrangement joins TRBV4-3 to TRBJ2-7; 12 nucleotides align to TRBD2. The CDR3 is 15 residues long. V lost 4 bases to trimming and J lost 7 bases; unmatched junction nucleotides: 8. CDR1 is LGHNA, CDR2 YSLEER, per germline. The CDR3 DNA reads as TGCGCCAGCAGCCGAGAACTAGCGGGAGGCCTTGAGCAGTACTTC. Translation gives CASSRELAGGLEQYF.

This clonotype was counted many times. This chain joins TRBV20-1 and TRBJ2-1, with D tentatively TRBD2 (6 bases). CDR3 length equals 13 residues. CDR1 and CDR2 (germline): DFQATT, SNEGSKA (reference sequence). CDR3 amino acids: CGYGGSSYNEQFF. The CDR3 bases are TGCGGATACGGGGGAAGCTCCTACAATGAGCAGTTCTTC.

This clonotype was detected ten times or more. The chain is built from TRBV20-1 and TRBJ2-1; D might be TRBD2 (6 bases). Germline V gives CDR1 DFQATT, CDR2 SNEGSKA (reference sequence). Trimming took off 0 bases at V and 15 bases at J, with 12 bases between the two ends. The CDR3 is 11 amino acids. The CDR3 sequence: CSARDARGGFF. The CDR3 coding sequence is TGCAGTGCTAGAGACGCCCGGGGAGGGTTCTTC.

This clonotype was counted many times. J is TRBJ2-5 and V is TRBV5-1; 7 bases match TRBD1. Germline trimming cut 4 bases from V and 5 bases from J; bases unmatched to any gene: 5. This CDR3 has 13 residues. The germline V gene encodes CDR1 SGHRS and CDR2 YFSETQ. CDR3 loop: CASSPLDRETQYF. The CDR3 region has the DNA TGCGCCAGCAGCCCGCTGGACAGGGAGACCCAGTACTTC.

This clonotype has only a few counts. The chain uses TRBV7-8 and TRBJ2-2, with 8 bases that match TRBD1. Germline-derived CDR1 and CDR2 are SGHVS and FQNEAQ. The CDR3 extends over 16 amino acids. The V segment lost 2 bases and the J segment 3 bases; nucleotides outside the gene matches: 5. CDR3 in amino acids: CASSLIGQGDTGELFF. In DNA, the CDR3 is TGTGCCAGCAGCTTAATAGGACAGGGAGACACCGGGGAGCTGTTTTTT.

This chain links TRBV7-2 with TRBJ2-7; D call uncertain. The CDR3 runs 14 residues. Germline V gene data show CDR1 as SGHTA and CDR2 as FQGNSA. Between the trimmed V and J ends, which lost 5 bases and 3 bases, there was a span of 14 bases. This chain's CDR3 is CASSPSHLRYEQYF. CDR3 sequence (DNA): TGTGCCAGCAGCCCAAGTCACCTTCGCTACGAGCAGTACTTC.